This T cell receptor (beta chain) stems from a study of CD4 T cells in relation to SARS-CoV-2 and coronaviruses. Points from the study as a whole: Compared with monoreactive clones, crossreactive clones showed significantly weaker SARS-CoV-2 expansion. This crossreactivity analysis covered spike protein alone, no other viral proteins.

Naive and memory CD4+ T cell DNA was deep-sequenced without culture. The table came from immunoSEQ multiplex PCR; TCRdb's copy has only in-frame clones and leaves some out. Of tens of thousands of clones listed, just over 90% were seen once; the top ten hold around 0.25%. Before the COVID-19 pandemic, during about 2010-2018, CD4+ T cells were taken from unexposed donors. A few counts support this clone. What it binds is not known. CDR1 ENHRY and CDR2 SYGVKD come from the germline V gene. CDR3 length: 14 residues. V lost 2 bases and J 1 base, leaving 5 bases between the germline ends. The chain has TRBV10-3 and TRBJ2-2; unclear D gene. Sequenced material: naive CD4+ T cells from PBMCs. The subset was: naive CD4+ T cells isolated by negative enrichment. The TCR sequence derives from a human donor in good health. Here the CDR3 DNA reads TGTGCCATCAGTGAGAGGAGGAACACCGGGGAGCTGTTTTTT. Translation: CAISERRNTGELFF.